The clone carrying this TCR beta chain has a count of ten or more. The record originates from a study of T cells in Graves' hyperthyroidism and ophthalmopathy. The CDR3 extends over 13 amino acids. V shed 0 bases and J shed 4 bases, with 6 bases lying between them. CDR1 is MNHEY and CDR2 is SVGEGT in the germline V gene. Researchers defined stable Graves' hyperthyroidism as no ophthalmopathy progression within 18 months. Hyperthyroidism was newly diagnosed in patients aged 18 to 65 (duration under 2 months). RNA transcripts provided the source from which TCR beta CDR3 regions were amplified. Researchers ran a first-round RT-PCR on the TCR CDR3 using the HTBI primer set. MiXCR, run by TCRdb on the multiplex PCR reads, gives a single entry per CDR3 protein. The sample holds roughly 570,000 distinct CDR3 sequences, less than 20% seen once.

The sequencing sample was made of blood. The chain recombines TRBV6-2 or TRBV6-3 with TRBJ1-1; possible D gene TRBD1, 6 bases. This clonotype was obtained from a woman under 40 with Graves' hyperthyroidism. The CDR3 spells CASSYSGGTEAFF. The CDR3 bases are TGTGCCAGCAGTTACTCAGGGGGCACTGAAGCTTTCTTT.